This T cell receptor beta chain was sequenced in a study of identical twins. The CDR3 is 14 amino acids. Germline CDR1 and CDR2: KGHDR and SFDVKD. The V end was cut by 9 bases, the J end by 5 bases, with 15 bases between. Points from the study as a whole: Alpha sequences that were out-of-frame and twin-shared showed an excess of low generation probability. For cord blood, abundant beta clonotypes had fewer insertions, unlike memory repertoires, which showed none. The study found that models underestimated out-of-frame TCR alpha sharing in monozygotic twins. Cross-sectional statistical analysis was relied on for the conclusions, without the same donors being followed.

This clonotype was seen at least ten times. Its target is unknown. TCRdb called the 5' RACE reads again in MiXCR, with one record for every CDR3 protein. Of about 390,000 distinct CDR3 sequences in the sample, around 9% were seen once. The chain combines TRBV24-1 with TRBJ2-2; a weak D match, TRBD1 (7 bases). The receptor was isolated from a woman between 50 and 59 years old in good health. Sequencing was done on a sample of naive T cells sorted from blood. The CDR3 here is CATGGQGGTGELFF. The CDR3 coding sequence is TGTGCCACCGGAGGTCAGGGGGGAACCGGGGAGCTGTTTTTT.